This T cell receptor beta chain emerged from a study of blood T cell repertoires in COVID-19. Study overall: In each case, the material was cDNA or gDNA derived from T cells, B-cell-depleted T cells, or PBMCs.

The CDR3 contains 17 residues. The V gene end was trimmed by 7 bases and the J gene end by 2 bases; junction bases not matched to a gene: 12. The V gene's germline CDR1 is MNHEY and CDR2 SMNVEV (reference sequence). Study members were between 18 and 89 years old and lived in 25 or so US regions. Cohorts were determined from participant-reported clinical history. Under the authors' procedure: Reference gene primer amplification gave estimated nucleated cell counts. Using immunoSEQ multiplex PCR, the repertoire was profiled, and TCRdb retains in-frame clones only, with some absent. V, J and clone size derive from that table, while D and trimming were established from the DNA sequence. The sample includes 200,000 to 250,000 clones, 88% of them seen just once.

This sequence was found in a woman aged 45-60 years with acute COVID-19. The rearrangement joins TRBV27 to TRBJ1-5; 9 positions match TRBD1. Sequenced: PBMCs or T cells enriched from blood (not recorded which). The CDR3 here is CASTPGQGHPRNQPQHF. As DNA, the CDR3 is TGTGCCAGCACCCCGGGACAGGGACACCCCCGCAATCAGCCCCAGCATTTT.